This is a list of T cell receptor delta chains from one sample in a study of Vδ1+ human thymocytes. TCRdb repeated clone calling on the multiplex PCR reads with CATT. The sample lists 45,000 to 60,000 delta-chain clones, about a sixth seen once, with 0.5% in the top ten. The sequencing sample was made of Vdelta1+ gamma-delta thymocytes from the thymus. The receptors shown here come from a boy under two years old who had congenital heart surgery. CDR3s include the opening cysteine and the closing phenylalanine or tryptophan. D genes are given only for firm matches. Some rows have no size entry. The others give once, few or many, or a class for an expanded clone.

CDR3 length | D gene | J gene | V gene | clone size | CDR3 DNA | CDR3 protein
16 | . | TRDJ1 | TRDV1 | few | TGTGCTCTTGGGGAACTCGGTGGGGGCTTCACCGATAAACTCATCTTT | CALGELGGGFTDKLIF
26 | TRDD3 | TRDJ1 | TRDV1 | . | TGTGCTCTTGGGGAAAATGTCGCTTCTCCCCTTACTGGGGGATTTCGACCCGGTCCAAGAACCGATAAACTCATCTTT | CALGENVASPLTGGFRPGPRTDKLIF
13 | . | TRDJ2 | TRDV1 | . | TGTGCTCTTGGGGAAAGGGGGACAGCACAACTCTTCTTT | CALGERGTAQLFF
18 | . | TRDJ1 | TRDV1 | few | TGTGCTCTTGGGGGAACGGCGCGAGGACAACCATACACCGATAAACTCATCTTT | CALGGTARGQPYTDKLIF
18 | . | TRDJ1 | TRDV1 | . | TGTGCTCTTGGGGGCCTTCCTACTCTGGGGGACTACACCGATAAACTCATCTTT | CALGGLPTLGDYTDKLIF
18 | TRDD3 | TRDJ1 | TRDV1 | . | TGTGCTCTTGATATGGCGGGGCGCGGCCTGGGGGATACCGATAAACTCATCTTT | CALDMAGRGLGDTDKLIF
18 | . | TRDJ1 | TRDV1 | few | TGTGCTCTTGGGGAACTTCGCCTTCCCTGGGGATACACCGATAAACTCATCTTT | CALGELRLPWGYTDKLIF
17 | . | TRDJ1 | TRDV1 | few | TGTGCTCTTGGGGAAGGGCCGTTAACGTCCGGCCCCGATAAACTCATCTTT | CALGEGPLTSGPDKLIF
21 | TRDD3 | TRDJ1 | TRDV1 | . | TGTGCTCTTGGGGAACCCCTCCACTGGGGGATACACACTCAGGCCACCGATAAACTCATCTTT | CALGEPLHWGIHTQATDKLIF
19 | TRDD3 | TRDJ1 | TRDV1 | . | TGTGCTCTTGGGCCCGAAAGCGTTCCCCCACTGGGGGATTGGGATAAACTCATCTTT | CALGPESVPPLGDWDKLIF
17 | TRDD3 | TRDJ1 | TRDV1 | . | TGTGCTCTTGGGGAATTGGATACTGGGGGTCACACCGATAAACTCATCTTT | CALGELDTGGHTDKLIF
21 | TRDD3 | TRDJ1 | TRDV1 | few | TGTGCTCTTGGGGAACTTGCGTCCTTGGGGTGGGGGATACGCTACACCGATAAACTCATCTTT | CALGELASLGWGIRYTDKLIF
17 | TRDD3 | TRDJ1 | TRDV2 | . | TGTGCCTGTGACACCCCCCTACTGGGGGATAACACCGATAAACTCATCTTT | CACDTPLLGDNTDKLIF
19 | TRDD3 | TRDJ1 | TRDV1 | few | TGTGCTCTTGGGGACCTCTTAGGGCTGGGGGATACCAACGCCGATAAACTCATCTTT | CALGDLLGLGDTNADKLIF
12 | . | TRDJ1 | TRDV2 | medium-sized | TGTGCCTGTGACACGTACACCGATAAACTCATCTTT | CACDTYTDKLIF
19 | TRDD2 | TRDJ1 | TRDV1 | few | TGTGCTCTTGGGGACCGAATATTCCTACAGGGGTACTGGACCGATAAACTCATCTTT | CALGDRIFLQGYWTDKLIF
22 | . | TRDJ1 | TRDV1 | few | TGTGCTCTTGGGGTAGATATTTCTTGGCCTTCCGGGGGACTTCAGTACACCGATAAACTCATCTTT | CALGVDISWPSGGLQYTDKLIF
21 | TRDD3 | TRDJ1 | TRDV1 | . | TGTGCTCTTGCGACCTTCCTCAACTGGGGGATACGGGGCGGCTACACCGATAAACTCATCTTT | CALATFLNWGIRGGYTDKLIF
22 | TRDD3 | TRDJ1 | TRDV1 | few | TGTGCTCTTGGGGTCGTACGCCTGTCATGGGGGATACGCCCCCTGTACACCGATAAACTCATCTTT | CALGVVRLSWGIRPLYTDKLIF
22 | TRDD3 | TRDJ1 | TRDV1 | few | TGTGCTCTTGGTGGCTTGTCGGCCACTCTTGTACTGGGGGATAAGGACACCGATAAACTCATCTTT | CALGGLSATLVLGDKDTDKLIF